This T cell receptor (beta chain) was found in a study of blood T cell repertoires in COVID-19. This table comes from immunoSEQ multiplex PCR, and its TCRdb copy is limited to in-frame clones, with some not included. Found here are 20,000 to 25,000 clones, roughly 80% of them singletons; the top ten hold approximately 64%. This CDR3 is 14 amino acids long. Per the germline V gene, CDR1 is SGHTA and CDR2 is FQGTGA. The V end lost 4 bases, the J end lost 4 bases, and 10 bases lay between the germline ends. This clone was detected a few times. Sequencing was carried out using peripheral blood. The sequence derives from an elderly woman with acute or convalescent COVID-19. The chain carries TRBV7-3 and TRBJ2-2; TRBD2 might be the D (6 bases). CDR3 coding DNA: TGTGCCAGCAGCTCCCTGGGGGGCACCGGGGAGCTGTTTTTT. It translates to CASSSLGGTGELFF.